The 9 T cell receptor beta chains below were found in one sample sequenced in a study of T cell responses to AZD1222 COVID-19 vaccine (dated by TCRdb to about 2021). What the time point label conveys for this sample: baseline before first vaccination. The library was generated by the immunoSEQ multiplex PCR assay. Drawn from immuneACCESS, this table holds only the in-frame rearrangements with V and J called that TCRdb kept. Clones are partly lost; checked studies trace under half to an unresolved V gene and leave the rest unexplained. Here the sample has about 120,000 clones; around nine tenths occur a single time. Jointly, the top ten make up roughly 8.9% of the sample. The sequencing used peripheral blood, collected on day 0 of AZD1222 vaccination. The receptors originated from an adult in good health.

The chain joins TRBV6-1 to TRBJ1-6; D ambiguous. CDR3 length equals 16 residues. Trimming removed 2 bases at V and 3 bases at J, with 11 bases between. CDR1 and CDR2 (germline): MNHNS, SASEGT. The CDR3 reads CASSERVASYNSPLHF. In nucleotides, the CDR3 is TGTGCCAGCAGTGAAAGGGTAGCGAGCTATAATTCACCCCTCCACTTT.

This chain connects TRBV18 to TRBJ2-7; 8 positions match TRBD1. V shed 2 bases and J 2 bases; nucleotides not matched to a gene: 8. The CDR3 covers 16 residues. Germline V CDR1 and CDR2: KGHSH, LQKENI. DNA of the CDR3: TGTGCCAGCTCACCAACTCAGGGGGCAGTAACCTACGAGCAGTACTTC. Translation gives CASSPTQGAVTYEQYF.

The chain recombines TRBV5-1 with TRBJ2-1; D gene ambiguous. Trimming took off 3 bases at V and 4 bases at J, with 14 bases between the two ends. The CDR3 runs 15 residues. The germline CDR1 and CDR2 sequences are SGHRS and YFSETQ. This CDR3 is CASSSQYSSYNEQFF. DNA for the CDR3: TGCGCCAGCAGCTCCCAATATTCGAGTTACAATGAGCAGTTCTTC.

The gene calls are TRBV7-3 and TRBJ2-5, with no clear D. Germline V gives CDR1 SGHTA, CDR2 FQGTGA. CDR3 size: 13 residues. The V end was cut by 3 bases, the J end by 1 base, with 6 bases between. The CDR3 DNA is TGTGCCAGCAGCTTGGGTGTCCAAGAGACCCAGTACTTC. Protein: CASSLGVQETQYF.

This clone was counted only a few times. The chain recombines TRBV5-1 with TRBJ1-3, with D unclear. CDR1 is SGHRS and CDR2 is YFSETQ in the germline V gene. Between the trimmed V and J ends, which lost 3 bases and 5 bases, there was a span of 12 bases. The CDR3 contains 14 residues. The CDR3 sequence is CASSSGRTRNTIYF. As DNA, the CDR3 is TGCGCCAGCAGCTCCGGGCGAACCCGAAACACCATATATTTT.

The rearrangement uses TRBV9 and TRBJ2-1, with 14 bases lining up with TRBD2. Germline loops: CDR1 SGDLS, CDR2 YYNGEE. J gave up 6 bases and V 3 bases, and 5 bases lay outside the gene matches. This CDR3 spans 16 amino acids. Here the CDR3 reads CASSAWGLAGANEQFF. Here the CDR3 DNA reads TGTGCCAGCAGCGCCTGGGGACTAGCGGGGGCCAATGAGCAGTTCTTC.

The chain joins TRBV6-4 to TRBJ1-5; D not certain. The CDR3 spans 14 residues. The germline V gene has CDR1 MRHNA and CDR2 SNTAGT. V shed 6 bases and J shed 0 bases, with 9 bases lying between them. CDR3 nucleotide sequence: TGTGCCAGCAGCGCCGGGCCTAGCAATCAGCCCCAGCATTTT. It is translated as CASSAGPSNQPQHF.

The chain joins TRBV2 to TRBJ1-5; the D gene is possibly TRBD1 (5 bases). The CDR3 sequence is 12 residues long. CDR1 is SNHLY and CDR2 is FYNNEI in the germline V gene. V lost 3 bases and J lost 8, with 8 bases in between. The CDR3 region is CASSEGREPQHF. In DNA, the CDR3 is TGTGCCAGCAGTGAGGGGCGTGAGCCCCAGCATTTT.

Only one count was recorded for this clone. The CDR3 protein is CASSLPTGALAIEAFF. The CDR3 DNA reads as TGTGCCAGCAGTCTCCCCACCGGCGCCTTAGCCATTGAAGCTTTCTTT. The chain couples TRBV7-9 to TRBJ1-1; D remains ambiguous. This CDR3 region has 16 residues. The germline V gene has CDR1 SEHNR and CDR2 FQNEAQ (reference sequence). The V and J ends lost 6 bases and 7 bases respectively, with 24 bases between them.